A selection of T cell receptor beta chains follows, all from one sample in a study of monozygotic twins with inflammatory bowel disease. Reanalyzing the 5' RACE reads, TCRdb keeps one entry per CDR3 protein, without DNA. Here the sample table reports more than 350,000 distinct CDR3 sequences. The specimen was blood. Receptors originate from a human donor with ulcerative colitis or Crohn's disease, or a healthy co-twin of an affected twin (not recorded which). Both conserved end residues are part of each CDR3. Each record gives: J gene, V gene, CDR3 protein.

TRBJ2-1 TRBV19 CASTPEPTVNEQFF
TRBJ2-7 TRBV7-9 CASSSNRDFSYEQYF
TRBJ2-7 TRBV28 CASTEAGGTYEQYF
TRBJ1-4 TRBV15 CATSSAPVNEKLFF
TRBJ1-2 TRBV20-1 CSATQQGAGYGYTF
TRBJ2-7 TRBV7-2 CASSLVDRAYEQYF
TRBJ2-3 TRBV9 CASSERYTGASTDTQYF
TRBJ2-2 TRBV2 CASRVDRTTGELFF
TRBJ2-5 TRBV9 CASSVLAGGQETQYF
TRBJ2-1 TRBV20-1 CSAPPLGSYNEQFF
TRBJ2-1 TRBV12-3/TRBV12-4 CASSPGLRAEGYNEQFF
TRBJ2-1 TRBV29-1 CSVEDKEREVYNEQFF
TRBJ2-7 TRBV3-1 CASSTSGKGDKQYF
TRBJ2-3 TRBV7-2 CASSPPRTSRSTDTQYF
TRBJ2-7 TRBV12-3/TRBV12-4 CASSQRTGSIYEQYF
TRBJ1-2 TRBV12-3/TRBV12-4 CASSSSPGASGYTF
TRBJ1-5 TRBV4-1 CASSRREGDDQPQHF
TRBJ1-2 TRBV7-2 CASGDWDRDYGYTF
TRBJ2-2 TRBV12-3/TRBV12-4 CASRTGPGELFF
TRBJ2-2 TRBV20-1 CSARDPGGLGTGELFF
TRBJ2-7 TRBV7-9 CASSLGPPNSYEQYF
TRBJ2-2 TRBV29-1 CSSAGAPNTGELFF
TRBJ2-1 TRBV3-1 CASSHTRGGEQFF
TRBJ2-5 TRBV5-1 CASSLNDRGLETQYF
TRBJ1-3 TRBV5-1 CASSHSGDAGNTIYF
TRBJ2-5 TRBV20-1 CSAEAPGLQETQYF
TRBJ2-1 TRBV28 CASSIPQGSEQFF
TRBJ2-7 TRBV29-1 CSVNRGYEQYF
TRBJ2-7 TRBV27 CASSPHRTGGRYEQYF
TRBJ2-1 TRBV10-3 CAISASVNNEQFF
TRBJ2-1 TRBV20-1 CSARGLAGYNEQFF
TRBJ2-7 TRBV5-1 CASSFSQGTHEQYF
TRBJ1-2 TRBV29-1 CSVPGPGGYTF
TRBJ2-2 TRBV9 CASSVVGQSTGELFF
TRBJ1-4 TRBV7-8 CASSQDRGEYEKLFF
TRBJ1-1 TRBV29-1 CSVASLSKRAEALF
TRBJ1-1 TRBV14 CASSQDQGDRRAFF
TRBJ2-1 TRBV7-8 CASSATSPSSYNEQFF
TRBJ2-5 TRBV7-9 CASSERTGIETQYF
TRBJ2-1 TRBV24-1 CATSGIDLAGENEQFF
TRBJ2-1 TRBV20-1 CSASPSGRAARSYNEQFF
TRBJ1-4 TRBV5-1 CASSLGQGATEKLFF
TRBJ2-1 TRBV20-1 CSARPGQAPGNEQFF
TRBJ1-6 TRBV6-1 CASSGDGLGSSPLHF
TRBJ2-7 TRBV20-1 CSARERSSYEQYF
TRBJ2-1 TRBV27 CASSLLLAGAYEQFF
TRBJ2-3 TRBV5-4 CASRGDGSTDTQYF
TRBJ1-6 TRBV3-1 CASSQEAGYNSPLHF
TRBJ1-1 TRBV6-2/TRBV6-3 CASSRTGGRRMNTEAFF
TRBJ1-5 TRBV5-4 CASSLVQGVLFWSNQPQHF
TRBJ1-3 TRBV10-3 CAISEREGFSGNTIYF
TRBJ1-1 TRBV20-1 CSASIYSVAVETEAFF
TRBJ1-5 TRBV30 CAWSVGTSNRNQPQHF